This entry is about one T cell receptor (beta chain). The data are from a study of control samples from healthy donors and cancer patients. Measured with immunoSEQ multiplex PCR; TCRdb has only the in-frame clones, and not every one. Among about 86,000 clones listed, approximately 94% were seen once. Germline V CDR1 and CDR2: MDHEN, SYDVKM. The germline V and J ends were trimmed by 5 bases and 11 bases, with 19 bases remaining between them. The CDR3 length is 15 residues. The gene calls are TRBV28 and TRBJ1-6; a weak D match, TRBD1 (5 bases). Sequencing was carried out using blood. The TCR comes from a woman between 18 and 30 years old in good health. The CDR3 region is CASSRGDFRGAPLHF. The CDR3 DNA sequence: TGTGCCAGCAGTCGGGGCGACTTCCGAGGGGCACCCCTCCACTTT.